Following are 26 T cell receptor beta chains from one sample sequenced in a study of blood T cell repertoires in COVID-19. Here immunoSEQ multiplex PCR was the method, and the copy in TCRdb shows in-frame clones only, minus some. The data contain roughly 210,000 clones, 84% of them singletons. The sequencing sample was made of peripheral blood. These receptors were obtained from a woman of 80 years or more with COVID-19, enrolled during active disease.

The chain links TRBV2 to TRBJ2-5; D call uncertain. With 4 bases removed from V and 5 bases from J, the gap between germline ends came to 8 bases. CDR3 length: 12 amino acids. CDR1 SNHLY and CDR2 FYNNEI come from the germline V gene. CDR3 protein: CASSGDVETQYF. The DNA of the CDR3 is TGTGCCAGCAGTGGAGATGTGGAGACCCAGTACTTC.

The chain uses TRBV7-2 and TRBJ1-2, with 8 bases lining up with TRBD1. Losses at the gene ends were 5 bases for V and 7 bases for J; bases not matched to a gene: 3. Germline CDR1 SGHTA, CDR2 FQGNSA. CDR3 length equals 12 residues. In nucleotides, the CDR3 is TGTGCCAGCAGCCCAGGGGGCAGTGGCTACACCTTC. Translating it yields CASSPGGSGYTF.

The chain is built from TRBV5-6 and TRBJ2-5; no clear D. Per germline, CDR1 SGHDT and CDR2 YYEEEE. Trimming stripped 0 bases from V and 5 bases from J, with 8 bases between. The CDR3 totals 13 residues. CDR3 loop: CASSLAMRETQYF. The CDR3 coding sequence is TGTGCCAGCAGCTTGGCGATGAGGGAGACCCAGTACTTC.

J is TRBJ1-2 and V is TRBV5-1, with 7 bases matching TRBD1. Trimming at V came to 5 bases and at J to 8 bases, leaving 6 bases not matched to a gene. The CDR3 has 12 residues. From germline, CDR1 is SGHRS and CDR2 YFSETQ. The CDR3 region has the DNA TGCGCCAGCAGTAGACAGGGTGACGGCTACACCTTC. Its translation is CASSRQGDGYTF.

The V call is TRBV11-3, the J call TRBJ1-4; possible D gene TRBD1, 5 bases. The V gene lost 0 bases and the J gene lost 7 bases, with 12 bases spanning the gap. Germline V gene data show CDR1 as SGHNT and CDR2 as YENEEA. This CDR3 spans 15 amino acids. CDR3 loop: CASSLDGTKGEKLFF. For the CDR3, the DNA is TGTGCCAGCAGCTTAGATGGGACTAAGGGTGAAAAACTGTTTTTT.

J is TRBJ1-1 and V is TRBV2; 8 nucleotides agree with TRBD1. The CDR3 sequence is 14 residues long. Germline values: CDR1 SNHLY, CDR2 FYNNEI. V shed 8 bases and J 4 bases; nucleotides not matched to a gene: 9. The CDR3 nucleotides read TGTGCCAGCTCGGACAGGGCGGGTGGCACTGAAGCTTTCTTT. This encodes CASSDRAGGTEAFF.

The V and J genes are TRBV5-1 and TRBJ2-5, with 8 bases lining up with TRBD2. The CDR3 extends over 14 amino acids. V lost 4 bases to trimming and J lost 7 bases; unmatched junction nucleotides: 9. The germline V gene encodes CDR1 SGHRS and CDR2 YFSETQ. The CDR3, as DNA: TGCGCCAGCAGCCCCGGACTAGCCGAGGGGACCCAGTACTTC. Residues: CASSPGLAEGTQYF.

The V and J genes are TRBV2 and TRBJ2-7, with D perhaps matching TRBD1 (6 bases). This CDR3 has 12 residues. V lost 4 bases and J lost 4, with 8 bases in between. Germline loops: CDR1 SNHLY, CDR2 FYNNEI. CDR3 DNA sequence: TGTGCCAGCAGTGGCAGGGGTTACGAGCAGTACTTC. Protein product: CASSGRGYEQYF.

The V call is TRBV24-1, the J call TRBJ1-5; the match to TRBD1 covers 9 bases. V shed 8 bases and J 4 bases; nucleotides not matched to a gene: 5. This CDR3 is 14 amino acids long. CDR1 is KGHDR and CDR2 is SFDVKD in the germline V gene. The CDR3 bases are TGTGCCACCACCCCCGGACAGGGGAATCAGCCCCAGCATTTT. Translation: CATTPGQGNQPQHF.

This chain links TRBV11-2 with TRBJ1-2; D perhaps matches TRBD1 (6 bases). Germline loops: CDR1 SGHAT, CDR2 FQNNGV. Trimming took 4 bases from V and 5 from J, leaving 14 bases between them. The CDR3 is made up of 14 amino acids. CDR3 loop: CASSSTGLDYGYTF. CDR3 nucleotides: TGTGCCAGCAGCTCTACAGGGTTAGATTATGGCTACACCTTC.

V usage is TRBV5-1 and J usage is TRBJ1-6, with TRBD1 matching over 9 bases. V trimming: 1 base; J trimming: 10 bases; junction bases outside the gene matches: 6. The CDR3 contains 15 residues. The V gene's germline CDR1 is SGHRS and CDR2 YFSETQ. The CDR3 reads CASSLLGQGDSPLHF. CDR3 nucleotides: TGCGCCAGCAGCTTGCTGGGACAGGGTGACTCACCCCTCCACTTT.

The sample holds a few counts of this clone. Other DNA sequences from this sample encode an identical CDR3 as well. The chain uses TRBV2 and TRBJ2-1; 11 bases match TRBD2. Germline V gene lookup returns CDR1 SNHLY and CDR2 FYNNEI. J was trimmed by 3 bases and V by 2 bases; bases with no gene match: 0. CDR3 length equals 15 residues. The CDR3 DNA sequence: TGTGCCAGCAGTGAACTAGCGGGGGGCTACAATGAGCAGTTCTTC. Protein: CASSELAGGYNEQFF.

V usage is TRBV5-1 and J usage is TRBJ1-3, with 7 bases that match TRBD1. The V and J ends lost 4 bases and 4 bases, in that order; junction bases with no gene match: 11. Germline assignment: CDR1 SGHRS and CDR2 YFSETQ. This CDR3 is built from 16 residues. CDR3 DNA: TGCGCCAGCAGCCCCGATGAGGGGGCGCGAGGAAACACCATATATTTT. It codes for CASSPDEGARGNTIYF.

V is TRBV19 and J is TRBJ2-6; 11 bases agree with TRBD1. Germline-derived CDR1 and CDR2 are LNHDA and SQIVND (reference sequence). This CDR3 is built from 18 residues. V lost 4 bases and J lost 2; bases outside the gene matches: 7. Written as DNA, the CDR3 is TGTGCCAGTAGTACGGACAGGGGGCGTTCTACTGGGGCCAACGTCCTGACTTTC. This sequence encodes CASSTDRGRSTGANVLTF.

This chain links TRBV15 with TRBJ1-5, with 9 positions matching TRBD1. Germline-derived CDR1 and CDR2 are LNHNV and YYDKDF (reference sequence). This CDR3 is built from 15 residues. After removal of 10 bases from V and 2 bases from J, the junction contained 9 bases not matched to a gene. CDR3 DNA sequence: TGTGCCATCGCCCCGGGACAGGGTGGCAATCAGCCCCAGCATTTT. This codes for CAIAPGQGGNQPQHF.

The chain couples TRBV25-1 to TRBJ1-2; TRBD1 matches at 9 bases. The CDR3 consists of 15 residues. With 2 bases clipped from V and 3 bases from J, the junction kept 4 bases outside the gene matches. Germline CDR1 MGHDK, CDR2 SYGVNS. CDR3 in DNA: TGTGCCAGCAGTGAACCGGGACAGGGAGACTATGGCTACACCTTC. This translates into CASSEPGQGDYGYTF.

The CDR3 sequence is CATQGRGEQFF. The CDR3 DNA is TGTGCCACCCAGGGGCGGGGGGAACAGTTCTTC. This chain links TRBV2 with TRBJ2-1; 8 bases fit TRBD2. Germline V gene sequence: CDR1 SNHLY, CDR2 FYNNEI. The CDR3 totals 11 residues. J gave up 13 bases and V 10 bases, and 9 bases lay outside the gene matches.

The genes are TRBV18 and TRBJ2-2, with 8 bases identical to TRBD2. Unmatched junction bases numbered 12, after V lost 3 bases and J lost 0 bases. The germline gives CDR1 KGHSH, CDR2 LQKENI. The CDR3 contains 19 residues. CDR3 DNA: TGTGCCAGCTCACCTAACTCGTTAGCGGGGTACCCGAACACCGGGGAGCTGTTTTTT. As protein: CASSPNSLAGYPNTGELFF.

The chain carries TRBV2 and TRBJ2-1; 10 bases agree with TRBD2. This CDR3 comprises 17 residues. The germline V gene encodes CDR1 SNHLY and CDR2 FYNNEI. Losses at the gene ends were 11 bases for V and 3 bases for J; bases not matched to a gene: 16. The CDR3, as DNA: TGTGCCTCCCAAGGGGCTAGCGGGGGAACCTACTACAATGAGCAGTTCTTC. Amino acid sequence: CASQGASGGTYYNEQFF.

This chain uses TRBV5-1 with TRBJ2-7; 11 bases align to TRBD2. The CDR3 is 14 residues long. Germline assignment: CDR1 SGHRS and CDR2 YFSETQ. With V trimmed by 4 bases and J by 4 bases, 4 bases remained unmatched. CDR3 in amino acids: CASSTSGGPYEQYF. The CDR3 coding sequence is TGCGCCAGCAGCACTAGCGGGGGCCCGTACGAGCAGTACTTC.

The J gene is TRBJ1-2, the V gene TRBV27, with 10 positions matching TRBD1. This CDR3 comprises 13 residues. Germline assignment: CDR1 MNHEY and CDR2 SMNVEV (reference sequence). Germline trimming cut 6 bases from V and 8 bases from J; bases unmatched to any gene: 6. The CDR3 loop reads CASRPTGGGGYTF. As DNA, the CDR3 is TGTGCCAGCAGGCCGACAGGGGGCGGCGGCTACACCTTC.

The chain combines TRBV19 with TRBJ1-3; maybe TRBD1 (6 bases). Germline values: CDR1 LNHDA, CDR2 SQIVND (reference sequence). The ends were cut back, 6 bases at V and 3 bases at J, with 18 bases in the middle. This CDR3 contains 16 residues. CDR3 in amino acids: CASRPGRAGVGNTIYF. CDR3 DNA sequence: TGTGCCAGTAGGCCCGGCAGGGCAGGGGTTGGAAACACCATATATTTT.

The gene calls are TRBV6-6 and TRBJ1-5; no definite D call. V was pared by 6 bases and J by 6 bases, with 9 bases between. The CDR3 totals 12 residues. Germline V CDR1 and CDR2: MNHNY, SVGAGI (reference sequence). The CDR3 nucleotides are TGTGCCAGCAGCTTCGGAGGTCAGCCCCAGCATTTT. It codes for CASSFGGQPQHF.

V usage is TRBV2 and J usage is TRBJ2-2, with a possible D match to TRBD2 (5 bases). Germline V gives CDR1 SNHLY, CDR2 FYNNEI. Trimming cost V 4 bases and J 5 bases, with 5 bases left between them. This CDR3 is built from 12 residues. CDR3 protein: CASSGRTGELFF. The CDR3, as DNA: TGTGCCAGCAGTGGGAGGACCGGGGAGCTGTTTTTT.

CDR3 protein: CASTQTSGGEGIQYF. CDR3 in DNA: TGCGCCAGCACCCAGACTAGCGGGGGGGAAGGCATTCAGTACTTC. The genes are TRBV5-1 and TRBJ2-4, with 14 bases identical to TRBD2. CDR3 length: 15 residues. V was pared by 6 bases and J by 9 bases, with 8 bases of the junction left unmatched. CDR1 is SGHRS and CDR2 is YFSETQ in the germline V gene.

This clone was observed once. V and J are TRBV6-4 and TRBJ2-7; D is ambiguous. The germline gives CDR1 MRHNA, CDR2 SNTAGT. The CDR3 totals 11 residues. The germline V and J ends were trimmed by 6 bases and 4 bases, with 7 bases remaining between them. Here the CDR3 DNA reads TGTGCCAGCAGGTCGGAGTACGAGCAGTACTTC. Protein product: CASRSEYEQYF.